The sequence of this T cell receptor (beta chain) was determined in a study of T cells after yellow fever vaccination. Study-wide results and limits: FACS-sorted repertoires could harbor abundant contaminating bulk-population clonotypes. The study found a weaker secondary response that peaked faster, day 5 versus 15. Most primary-vaccination clones recurred post-booster (under 98% CD4, around 88% CD8).

UMIs were added to TCR cDNA along with a universal primer site when it was made by 5'RACE template switching. TCRdb independently ran MiXCR on the 5' RACE reads; one entry per CDR3 protein. Of some 550,000 distinct CDR3 sequences in the sample, under 25% were seen once. Concerning this clonotype: Its antigen is currently unknown.

This CDR3 region has 15 residues. V lost 3 bases, J lost 10 bases, and 16 bases lay in between. Germline V gene data show CDR1 as SGHDN and CDR2 as FVKESK. The J gene is TRBJ1-6, the V gene TRBV14; D is perhaps TRBD1 (6 bases). The sample in question was PBMCs, obtained 15 days after the yellow fever booster vaccination. The clonotype originates from a man aged 30 to 39 who received the YFV17D yellow fever vaccine. CDR3 coding DNA: TGTGCCAGCAGCCACCTTACAGGGCAGAACTCACCCCTCCACTTT. Its protein is CASSHLTGQNSPLHF. Variable domain in full (rest from reference TRBV14 and TRBJ1-6): EAGVTQFPSHSVIEKGQTVTLRCDPISGHDNLYWYRRVMGKEIKFLLHFVKESKQDESGMPNNRFLAERTGGTYSTLKVQPAELEDSGVYFCASSHLTGQNSPLHFGNGTRLTVT.